This T cell receptor beta chain was observed in a study of cytomegalovirus exposure and HLA in healthy donors. Study conclusions and caveats: According to a later analysis, donors in an Asian-associated ancestry cluster reportedly had fewer N-insertions than the roughly 670-donor mean.

Germline CDR1 SGHTA, CDR2 FQGNSA. Trimming at V came to 5 bases and at J to 0 bases, leaving 4 bases not matched to a gene. The CDR3 runs 15 residues. Notes on this clone: Its antigen is not identified.

The PCR used 60 Vbeta and 13 Jbeta primers. Clones were read by immunoSEQ multiplex PCR, and TCRdb kept only the in-frame ones, dropping some. This table has 90,000 to 150,000 clones, under 85% appearing once. This receptor was taken from a man aged 40-49 years in good health and CMV-seropositive. The J gene is TRBJ2-1, the V gene TRBV7-2, with 7 nucleotides matching TRBD1. Material for sequencing was PBMCs. For the CDR3, the DNA is TGTGCCAGCAGCGCAGACAGGGACTCCTACAATGAGCAGTTCTTC. Its translation is CASSADRDSYNEQFF.